The present entry profiles one TCR beta chain with its context. What it binds is unknown. The sample originates from a study of cytomegalovirus exposure and HLA in healthy donors. As for the study in general: In an earlier analysis, almost 120 million unique TCR beta sequences were found from some 180 million T cells. General observations from the study: For most TCR beta V segments, an earlier analysis put the productive rate at about 87% or about 30% of the time.

The PCR was carried out with 60 Vbeta primers and 13 Jbeta primers. TCRdb keeps only in-frame clones here, not all; method: immunoSEQ multiplex PCR. The table records some 120,000 clones, over 70% of them present only once. V was pared by 5 bases and J by 7 bases, with 9 bases between. Per germline, CDR1 SEHNR and CDR2 FQNEAQ (reference sequence). This CDR3 has 12 amino acids. The rearrangement uses TRBV7-9 and TRBJ1-5; D unresolved. This sequence was found in a man aged 18-30 years in good health and CMV-seropositive. What was sequenced was PBMCs. The CDR3 region has the DNA TGTGCCAGCAGCCGCCCACGGCAGCCCCAGCATTTT. Translated, it gives CASSRPRQPQHF. Filled out from reference TRBV7-9 and TRBJ1-5, the complete variable domain reads DTGVSQNPRHKITKRGQNVTFRCDPISEHNRLYWYRQTLGQGPEFLTYFQNEAQLEKSRLLSDRFSAERPKGSFSTLEIQRTEQGDSAMYLCASSRPRQPQHFGDGTRLSIL.